Shown below are 4 T cell receptor beta chains from a single sample sequenced in a study of blood T cells in healthy people across ages. Next came a second PCR, run for about 7 to 11 cycles, which used a sample-barcoded 5' primer along with a J-beta primer mix. TCRdb called the 5' RACE reads again in MiXCR, with one record for every CDR3 protein. The sample lists around 1,900,000 distinct CDR3 sequences, more than 35% seen once, with about 23% in the top ten. Sequenced sample: blood. These receptors were collected from a human donor in good health.

This clonotype has more than one count but fewer than ten. J is TRBJ2-3 and V is TRBV6-6; 9 nucleotides agree with TRBD1. Germline V CDR1 and CDR2: MNHNY, SVGAGI (reference sequence). The CDR3 contains 16 residues. V was clipped by 4 bases and J by 1 base; unmatched bases: 6. Here the CDR3 DNA reads TGTGCCAGCAGTTCCCCTCGGACAGGGGGCACAGATACGCAGTATTTT. Translating it yields CASSSPRTGGTDTQYF.

The V gene is TRBV6-2 or TRBV6-3, the J gene TRBJ2-1; 11 bases are shared with TRBD1. With 4 bases clipped from V and 6 bases from J, the junction kept 5 bases outside the gene matches. The CDR3 runs 15 residues. CDR1 MNHEY and CDR2 SVGEGT come from the germline V gene. This CDR3 reads CASSSDRGLGNEQFF. CDR3 DNA: TGTGCCAGCAGTTCGGACAGGGGGCTCGGCAATGAGCAGTTCTTC.

In this sample, this clonotype turned up a few times. This rearrangement joins TRBV7-9 to TRBJ1-4; 7 nucleotides match TRBD1. Germline values: CDR1 SEHNR, CDR2 FQNEAQ (reference sequence). V was pared by 3 bases and J by 6 bases, with 13 bases of the junction left unmatched. The CDR3 loop spans 17 amino acids. CDR3 nucleotides: TGTGCCAGCAGCTTGGGGACAGCGCAGGGGAGAGATGAAAAACTGTTTTTT. Its translation: CASSLGTAQGRDEKLFF.

At least ten counts were recorded for this clonotype. V and J are TRBV7-9 and TRBJ2-7; maybe TRBD1 (5 bases). The CDR3 runs to 15 residues. Between the trimmed V and J ends, which lost 7 bases and 5 bases, there was a span of 21 bases. Germline V CDR1 and CDR2: SEHNR, FQNEAQ (reference sequence). In DNA, the CDR3 is TGTGCCAGCATACATCCGTGGGGCAGGGCGGACGAGCAGTACTTC. It encodes CASIHPWGRADEQYF.